The sequence of this T cell receptor beta chain was determined in a study of CD8 T cells in Susac syndrome. CDR3 length: 15 amino acids. V shed 0 bases, J shed 5 bases, and the junction held 3 bases outside the gene matches. Germline V lookup: CDR1 SGDLS, CDR2 YYNGEE. Reverse transcription of 0.5 to 1 ug RNA was performed with random hexamers. TCRdb passed the immunoSEQ multiplex PCR reads through MiXCR, listing each CDR3 protein once. The sample has some 180,000 distinct CDR3 sequences; around 94% are singletons. The chain has TRBV9 and TRBJ2-3; TRBD1 matches at 10 bases. This clonotype was obtained from a human donor with Susac syndrome. The specimen was CD4+ T cells from PBMCs. Here the CDR3 DNA reads TGTGCCAGCAGCGTAGTAGGGACAGGGGTAGATACGCAGTATTTT. Amino acids: CASSVVGTGVDTQYF.